A single sample is the source of the 28 T cell receptor beta chains below, sequenced in a study of cytomegalovirus exposure and HLA in healthy donors. In the PCR, 60 Vbeta and 13 Jbeta primers were used. Clones were sequenced by immunoSEQ multiplex PCR, and TCRdb holds only the in-frame ones, with some missing. The data show about 160,000 clones, with roughly 88% seen just once and approximately 1.5% held by the top ten. Sequencing was carried out using PBMCs. The receptors derive from a woman between 18 and 30 years old in good health and CMV-seronegative.

This clone has only one observation. J is TRBJ2-1 and V is TRBV18, with D possibly TRBD2 on 5 matching bases. Per germline, CDR1 KGHSH and CDR2 LQKENI. The CDR3 totals 13 residues. V lost 3 bases to trimming and J lost 8 bases, with 11 bases between them. CDR3 sequence: CASSPSGGDEQFF. The CDR3 DNA reads TGTGCCAGCTCACCCTCCGGAGGCGATGAGCAGTTCTTC.

Here the CDR3 reads CASSLVGSGGTDTQYF. The CDR3 DNA sequence: TGTGCCAGCAGCTTGGTGGGTAGCGGGGGCACAGATACGCAGTATTTT. J is TRBJ2-3 and V is TRBV5-6, with 8 bases fitting TRBD2. Per the germline V gene, CDR1 is SGHDT and CDR2 is YYEEEE. V gave up 0 bases and J gave up 1 base; unmatched junction bases: 4. The CDR3 is 16 residues long.

This clone was detected only once. The V call is TRBV5-1, the J call TRBJ2-2; maybe TRBD1 (6 bases). V was trimmed by 2 bases and J by 6 bases, leaving 8 bases between them. This CDR3 is built from 13 residues. Germline loops: CDR1 SGHRS, CDR2 YFSETQ. CDR3 sequence reads: CASSFEGAGELFF. As DNA, the CDR3 is TGCGCCAGCAGCTTTGAGGGGGCCGGGGAGCTGTTTTTT. Complete variable domain (other parts from reference TRBV5-1 and TRBJ2-2): KAGVTQTPRYLIKTRGQQVTLSCSPISGHRSVSWYQQTPGQGLQFLFEYFSETQRNKGNFPGRFSGRQFSNSRSEMNVSTLELGDSALYLCASSFEGAGELFFGEGSRLTVL.

With respect to this clone: The same CDR3 is also encoded by other DNA sequences in this sample. The rearrangement uses TRBV5-1 and TRBJ2-7, with 7 nucleotides matching TRBD2. The CDR3 contains 15 residues. Germline values: CDR1 SGHRS, CDR2 YFSETQ. Losses at the gene ends were 0 bases for V and 1 base for J; bases not matched to a gene: 4. The CDR3 region is CASSLGSGGSYEQYF. The CDR3 DNA sequence: TGCGCCAGCAGCTTGGGGTCGGGGGGTTCCTACGAGCAGTACTTC. The variable domain in full, with the rest retrieved from reference TRBV5-1 and TRBJ2-7, is KAGVTQTPRYLIKTRGQQVTLSCSPISGHRSVSWYQQTPGQGLQFLFEYFSETQRNKGNFPGRFSGRQFSNSRSEMNVSTLELGDSALYLCASSLGSGGSYEQYFGPGTRLTVT.

The rearrangement uses TRBV19 and TRBJ1-5, with 7 bases that match TRBD1. V shed 3 bases, J shed 1 base, and the junction held 0 bases outside the gene matches. Germline-derived CDR1 and CDR2 are LNHDA and SQIVND (reference sequence). The CDR3 loop spans 14 amino acids. The DNA for the CDR3 is TGTGCCAGTAGTATGACAGGGAGCAATCAGCCCCAGCATTTT. Its translation: CASSMTGSNQPQHF.

J is TRBJ2-3 and V is TRBV10-2; 7 bases are a match to TRBD1. Germline CDR1 is WSHSY and CDR2 is SAAADI. V trimming: 3 bases; J trimming: 0 bases; junction bases outside the gene matches: 9. The CDR3 spans 17 residues. The CDR3 reads CASSDPGTATSTDTQYF. The CDR3 DNA follows: TGCGCCAGCAGTGATCCCGGGACAGCAACTAGCACAGATACGCAGTATTTT.

In this sample, this clone turned up once. V is TRBV10-1 and J is TRBJ2-7; D remains unclear. The CDR3 contains 13 residues. V was cut by 2 bases and J by 7 bases, with 12 bases left in between. Germline CDR1 WNHNN, CDR2 SYGVQD (reference sequence). In DNA, the CDR3 is TGCGCCAGCAGTGAGAGCCTGGTGACAGAGCAGTACTTC. Amino acids: CASSESLVTEQYF.

V usage is TRBV7-2 and J usage is TRBJ2-1; possible D gene TRBD1, 5 bases. The CDR3 contains 13 residues. With 5 bases removed from V and 4 bases from J, the gap between germline ends came to 9 bases. CDR1 and CDR2 (germline): SGHTA, FQGNSA. In nucleotides, the CDR3 is TGTGCCAGCAGCAGAAGACAGTACAATGAGCAGTTCTTC. Protein product: CASSRRQYNEQFF. Full variable domain (outside the CDR3, taken from reference TRBV7-2 and TRBJ2-1): GAGVSQSPSNKVTEKGKDVELRCDPISGHTALYWYRQSLGQGLEFLIYFQGNSAPDKSGLPSDRFSAERTGGSVSTLTIQRTQQEDSAVYLCASSRRQYNEQFFGPGTRLTVL.

The chain carries TRBV28 and TRBJ1-5; 8 nucleotides align to TRBD1. The CDR3 loop spans 15 amino acids. Trimming at V came to 4 bases and at J to 1 base, leaving 3 bases not matched to a gene. The germline CDR1 and CDR2 sequences are MDHEN and SYDVKM. The CDR3 loop reads CASSWTGRSNQPQHF. The CDR3 coding sequence is TGTGCCAGCAGTTGGACAGGGAGGAGCAATCAGCCCCAGCATTTT.

The CDR3 loop is CASSQDTGQEAFF. Here the CDR3 DNA reads TGCGCCAGCAGCCAAGATACCGGACAGGAAGCTTTCTTT. This chain joins TRBV4-1 and TRBJ1-1, with D possibly matching TRBD1 (6 bases). CDR3 length equals 13 residues. V was trimmed by 0 bases and J by 8 bases, leaving 10 bases between them. Per the germline V gene, CDR1 is MGHRA and CDR2 is YSYEKL.

The chain is built from TRBV5-1 and TRBJ1-1, with D possibly being TRBD1 (5 bases). This CDR3 comprises 14 residues. The germline V gene has CDR1 SGHRS and CDR2 YFSETQ. Trimming took off 0 bases at V and 12 bases at J, with 18 bases between the two ends. In DNA form, the CDR3 reads TGCGCCAGCAGCTTGGACCTTGGGGGACTGAATTCTTTCTTT. Protein product: CASSLDLGGLNSFF.

This rearrangement joins TRBV9 to TRBJ1-2, with D unresolved. This CDR3 has 15 residues. Germline lookup yields CDR1 SGDLS and CDR2 YYNGEE. The V end lost 4 bases, the J end lost 5 bases, and 18 bases lay between the germline ends. The CDR3 loop reads CASSPRGAVPYGYTF. The CDR3 coding sequence is TGTGCCAGCAGCCCCAGAGGAGCAGTACCATATGGCTACACCTTC.

This chain links TRBV19 with TRBJ2-3; D ambiguous. The CDR3 covers 15 residues. The V end was cut by 4 bases, the J end by 3 bases, with 14 bases between. The germline CDR1 and CDR2 sequences are LNHDA and SQIVND (reference sequence). CDR3 bases: TGTGCCAGTAGTAATAAAGTGGCGGAGACAGATACGCAGTATTTT. It yields the protein CASSNKVAETDTQYF.

The V call is TRBV30, the J call TRBJ1-1; 9 nucleotides agree with TRBD1. Per the germline V gene, CDR1 is GTSNPN and CDR2 is SVGIG (reference sequence). The CDR3 sequence is 14 residues long. Losses at the gene ends were 3 bases for V and 3 bases for J; bases not matched to a gene: 5. CDR3 in amino acids: CAWSYWTGDTEAFF. CDR3 nucleotides: TGTGCCTGGAGCTATTGGACAGGGGACACTGAAGCTTTCTTT.

This CDR3 reads CASRGGPRTGELFF. CDR3 nucleotides: TGTGCCAGTAGGGGGGGGCCGAGGACCGGGGAGCTGTTTTTT. The genes are TRBV19 and TRBJ2-2; TRBD2 might be the D (7 bases). The germline V gene encodes CDR1 LNHDA and CDR2 SQIVND (reference sequence). CDR3 length equals 14 residues. With 6 bases removed from V and 5 bases from J, the gap between germline ends came to 13 bases.

The genes are TRBV19 and TRBJ1-1; TRBD1 agrees at 7 bases. Germline lookup yields CDR1 LNHDA and CDR2 SQIVND (reference sequence). V lost 7 bases, J lost 3 bases, and 11 bases stayed unmatched. The CDR3 is 15 residues long. The CDR3 DNA sequence: TGTGCCAGTATGGGGTTGGAGGGGGCTTACACTGAAGCTTTCTTT. Its translation: CASMGLEGAYTEAFF.

This chain connects TRBV2 to TRBJ1-1; tentative D call: TRBD1 (6 bases). V was shortened by 7 bases and J by 0 bases, with 15 bases between the two germline ends. CDR3 size: 15 residues. Germline-derived CDR1 and CDR2 are SNHLY and FYNNEI. This CDR3 reads CASIFSGQLNTEAFF. In DNA, the CDR3 is TGTGCCAGCATTTTTAGTGGACAGTTGAACACTGAAGCTTTCTTT.

This clone was picked up a small number of times. The rearrangement uses TRBV5-1 and TRBJ1-4, with D maybe TRBD1 (5 bases). V was clipped by 0 bases and J by 2 bases, with 8 bases between them. The CDR3 is 15 amino acids. Germline V gene sequence: CDR1 SGHRS, CDR2 YFSETQ. CDR3: CASSLAGSTNEKLFF. CDR3 sequence (DNA): TGCGCCAGCAGCTTGGCAGGGTCGACTAATGAAAAACTGTTTTTT.

The rearrangement joins TRBV6-5 to TRBJ1-2, with no clear D. Germline V gene data show CDR1 as MNHEY and CDR2 as SVGAGI. The CDR3 is 13 residues long. The ends were cut back, 5 bases at V and 2 bases at J, with 9 bases in the middle. CDR3 nucleotide sequence: TGTGCCAGCAGTGCGGGTCCGAACTATGGCTACACCTTC. This translates into CASSAGPNYGYTF.

The rearrangement uses TRBV4-1 and TRBJ2-1; 12 nucleotides agree with TRBD2. Trimming removed 4 bases from V and 5 bases from J; junction bases left unmatched: 6. From germline, CDR1 is MGHRA and CDR2 YSYEKL. The CDR3 is 16 residues long. The CDR3 spells CASSRPSGGVHNEQFF. The CDR3 nucleotides read TGCGCCAGCAGCCGACCTAGCGGGGGGGTACACAATGAGCAGTTCTTC.

This rearrangement joins TRBV13 to TRBJ2-1; 10 bases agree with TRBD2. V lost 1 base to trimming and J lost 6 bases; unmatched junction nucleotides: 9. The CDR3 totals 17 residues. Per germline, CDR1 PRHDT and CDR2 FYEKMQ (reference sequence). This CDR3 reads CASSLATLAGAVNEQFF. DNA of the CDR3: TGTGCCAGCAGCTTAGCCACCCTAGCGGGGGCGGTCAATGAGCAGTTCTTC.

This clone appeared a few times. The chain carries TRBV6-6 and TRBJ2-2, with TRBD1 identical over 8 bases. CDR3 size: 16 residues. CDR1 is MNHNY, CDR2 SVGAGI, per germline (reference sequence). Trimming cost V 6 bases and J 6 bases; bases outside gene matches: 12. CDR3 protein: CASRTATGVGAGELFF. The CDR3 DNA reads TGTGCCAGCAGAACGGCGACAGGGGTAGGGGCCGGGGAGCTGTTTTTT.

V and J are TRBV25-1 and TRBJ2-7, with D possibly TRBD1 on 6 matching bases. The CDR3 is made up of 13 amino acids. Germline CDR1 and CDR2: MGHDK and SYGVNS. Trimming shortened V by 5 bases and J by 5 bases, and 13 bases separated the two germline ends. This chain's CDR3 is CASSRQGTNEQYF. As DNA, the CDR3 is TGTGCCAGCAGTCGGCAGGGGACCAACGAGCAGTACTTC.

The chain employs TRBV6-1 and TRBJ2-3; 11 positions match TRBD2. CDR3 size: 15 residues. Germline-derived CDR1 and CDR2 are MNHNS and SASEGT. The V segment lost 2 bases and the J segment 4 bases; nucleotides outside the gene matches: 2. This chain's CDR3 is CASSESSGGPDTQYF. The DNA for the CDR3 is TGTGCCAGCAGTGAATCTAGCGGGGGGCCAGATACGCAGTATTTT.

This clone was observed a handful of times. This sequence joins TRBV10-3 and TRBJ2-7, with TRBD1 matching over 9 bases. The CDR3 sequence is 15 residues long. The junction had 1 base not matched to a gene; V was cut back by 0 bases and J by 1 base. In germline, CDR1 is ENHRY, CDR2 SYGVKD. The CDR3 nucleotides read TGTGCCATCAGTGAGTCGGACAGGGGTTCCTACGAGCAGTACTTC. Its protein is CAISESDRGSYEQYF.

The chain recombines TRBV19 with TRBJ2-7, with D maybe TRBD2 (7 bases). The CDR3 has 14 amino acids. CDR1 is LNHDA and CDR2 is SQIVND in the germline V gene (reference sequence). Trimming took 3 bases from V and 5 from J, leaving 14 bases between them. The CDR3 loop is CASSMGGLRDEQYF. CDR3 DNA: TGTGCCAGTAGTATGGGGGGGCTCCGGGACGAGCAGTACTTC.

The table lists this clone with a count of one. The J gene is TRBJ1-2, the V gene TRBV4-1; 12 bases are shared with TRBD1. This CDR3 is built from 15 residues. V was pared by 4 bases and J by 7 bases, with 7 bases of the junction left unmatched. Germline V gene data show CDR1 as MGHRA and CDR2 as YSYEKL. CDR3 sequence (DNA): TGCGCCAGCAGCCGACCGGGACAGGGGGCTTCTGGCTACACCTTC. It yields the protein CASSRPGQGASGYTF.

The genes are TRBV11-2 and TRBJ1-1; D remains unclear. This CDR3 is built from 13 residues. In germline, CDR1 is SGHAT, CDR2 FQNNGV. V was cut by 5 bases and J by 6 bases, with 13 bases left in between. CDR3 nucleotides: TGTGCCAGCAGCCCCCTCGAGGTCGCTGAAGCTTTCTTT. Translation gives CASSPLEVAEAFF.